In this sample, the clone carrying this TCR beta chain turned up a few times. cDNA prepared by RNA extraction and subsequent reverse transcription served as the template for sequencing. Assay: immunoSEQ multiplex PCR; the TCRdb copy retains only in-frame clones and omits some. This sample has a few hundred thousand clones, with around 57% found just once. The data are from a study of CD8+ T cells in alopecia areata. Treatment given: oral pan-JAK inhibitor, 5-10 mg twice daily. Germline lookup yields CDR1 SGHRS and CDR2 YFSETQ. V lost 3 bases, J lost 3 bases, and 14 bases lay in between. This CDR3 contains 15 residues.

The source is a human donor with alopecia areata. The sequencing here drew on CD4+ T cells sorted from blood, taken at week 4, from a patient treated with tofacitinib. The chain links TRBV5-1 to TRBJ2-3; D uncertain. CDR3 sequence (DNA): TGCGCCAGCAGCTCCGCCGGTGAGAAAACAGATACGCAGTATTTT. The encoded protein is CASSSAGEKTDTQYF.